A single sample is the source of the 23 T cell receptor beta chains below, sequenced in a study of graft-versus-host responses after intestinal transplantation. TCRdb's copy holds only in-frame clones and misses some; the assay was immunoSEQ multiplex PCR. The sample records some 31,000 clones, more than 85% being singletons. The sample was PBMCs, taken approximately 66 days after intestinal transplant. The receptors here all came from a human patient who received an intestinal transplant, so some T cells may come from the graft donor.

J is TRBJ2-7 and V is TRBV5-1; no definite D call. Trimming took 1 base from V and 1 from J, leaving 6 bases between them. The CDR3 is 13 amino acids. CDR1 is SGHRS, CDR2 YFSETQ, per germline. The CDR3 region is CASSLSWSYEQYF. DNA of the CDR3: TGCGCCAGCAGCTTGAGTTGGTCCTACGAGCAGTACTTC.

The chain uses TRBV11-2 and TRBJ2-7, with 9 positions matching TRBD1. The junction had 8 bases not matched to a gene; V was cut back by 1 base and J by 7 bases. This CDR3 region has 15 residues. Germline V CDR1 and CDR2: SGHAT, FQNNGV. This chain's CDR3 is CASSLGTGTGFEQYF. The CDR3 nucleotides are TGTGCCAGCAGCTTAGGGACCGGGACAGGGTTTGAGCAGTACTTC. The full variable domain, rest sourced from reference TRBV11-2 and TRBJ2-7, is EAGVAQSPRYKIIEKRQSVAFWCNPISGHATLYWYQQILGQGPKLLIQFQNNGVVDDSQLPKDRFSAERLKGVDSTLKIQPAKLEDSAVYLCASSLGTGTGFEQYFGPGTRLTVT.

The chain is built from TRBV6-5 and TRBJ2-1, with 10 bases identical to TRBD1. Unmatched junction bases numbered 7, after V lost 2 bases and J lost 6 bases. Germline-derived CDR1 and CDR2 are MNHEY and SVGAGI. The CDR3 is 16 residues long. The CDR3 is CASSYTPGQGSNEQFF. For the CDR3, the DNA is TGTGCCAGCAGTTACACGCCGGGACAGGGGAGCAATGAGCAGTTCTTC.

This chain joins TRBV5-4 and TRBJ1-1; D not resolved. The CDR3 loop spans 15 amino acids. The germline V gene has CDR1 SGHNT and CDR2 YYREEE (reference sequence). V was shortened by 0 bases and J by 1 base, with 10 bases between the two germline ends. CDR3 coding DNA: TGTGCCAGCAGCTTGGGGAAGGCTGGGAACACTGAAGCTTTCTTT. This codes for CASSLGKAGNTEAFF.

The chain carries TRBV4-1 and TRBJ2-5, with 7 bases matching TRBD1. Germline V gene data show CDR1 as MGHRA and CDR2 as YSYEKL. CDR3 length: 13 residues. With 5 bases clipped from V and 4 bases from J, the junction kept 4 bases outside the gene matches. The CDR3 sequence: CASSDRARETQYF. CDR3 nucleotides: TGCGCCAGCAGCGACAGGGCGCGAGAGACCCAGTACTTC.

CDR3 nucleotide sequence: TGTGCCAGCAGCCTCCGGGACAGGGGGTTCGATGAGCAGTTCTTC. This sequence encodes CASSLRDRGFDEQFF. V gene TRBV4-2 combines with J gene TRBJ2-1, with 11 bases aligning to TRBD1. The V gene end was trimmed by 4 bases and the J gene end by 8 bases; junction bases not matched to a gene: 7. The CDR3 is 15 amino acids. CDR1 LGHNA and CDR2 YNFKEQ come from the germline V gene.

V gene TRBV23-1 combines with J gene TRBJ2-1; TRBD2 aligns across 7 bases. TRBV23-1 is annotated as an ORF whose role is uncertain. The CDR3 loop spans 17 amino acids. J was trimmed by 2 bases and V by 0 bases; bases with no gene match: 7. The DNA of the CDR3 is TGCGCCAGCAGTCAATCAGTGGCGGGAGCCGCCTACAATGAGCAGTTCTTC. This sequence encodes CASSQSVAGAAYNEQFF.

The gene calls are TRBV5-1 and TRBJ1-2, with unresolved D. V dropped 4 bases and J dropped 8 bases, with 15 bases sitting between them. The CDR3 loop spans 13 amino acids. Germline CDR1 is SGHRS and CDR2 is YFSETQ. CDR3 DNA sequence: TGCGCCAGCAGCACCACTTATACGGAGGGCTACACCTTC. This gives the protein CASSTTYTEGYTF.

This clone was recorded once. J is TRBJ2-5 and V is TRBV4-1; TRBD2 is a possible D gene (6 bases). V was trimmed by 1 base and J by 7 bases, leaving 16 bases between them. Germline assignment: CDR1 MGHRA and CDR2 YSYEKL. The CDR3 loop spans 15 amino acids. The chain's CDR3 is CASSQVTRGRGTQYF. For the CDR3, the DNA is TGCGCCAGCAGCCAAGTTACGCGGGGCCGCGGGACCCAGTACTTC.

The V call is TRBV5-5, the J call TRBJ1-2, with a tentative D call TRBD1 (6 bases). This CDR3 is 13 amino acids long. Germline CDR1 reads SGHKS; CDR2 reads YYEKEE (reference sequence). Trimming removed 2 bases from V and 3 bases from J, with 8 bases in between. The CDR3 DNA reads as TGTGCCAGCAGCTTCGGGGGCTACTATGGCTACACCTTC. Amino acid sequence: CASSFGGYYGYTF.

The V and J genes are TRBV6-5 and TRBJ2-5; 7 nucleotides line up with TRBD2. After removal of 3 bases from V and 5 bases from J, the junction contained 9 bases not matched to a gene. Looked up from germline, CDR1 is MNHEY and CDR2 is SVGAGI. CDR3 length: 15 amino acids. The DNA for the CDR3 is TGTGCCAGCAGTTATAAAACTAGCGAGGGGGAGACCCAGTACTTC. Translated, it gives CASSYKTSEGETQYF.

The chain joins TRBV7-9 to TRBJ2-5; D remains ambiguous. The ends were cut back, 4 bases at V and 2 bases at J, with 11 bases in the middle. This CDR3 comprises 14 residues. Germline V gives CDR1 SEHNR, CDR2 FQNEAQ (reference sequence). CDR3 amino acids: CASSSMVTQETQYF. The CDR3 DNA sequence: TGTGCCAGCAGCTCCATGGTTACGCAAGAGACCCAGTACTTC.

V and J are TRBV30 and TRBJ2-7; D unclear. The CDR3 totals 11 residues. V lost 5 bases, J lost 0 bases, and 5 bases lay in between. The germline V gene has CDR1 GTSNPN and CDR2 SVGIG (reference sequence). CDR3 residues: CAWGGSYEQYF. CDR3 in DNA: TGTGCCTGGGGTGGCTCCTACGAGCAGTACTTC.

The chain has TRBV30 and TRBJ2-2; TRBD2 matches at 8 bases. This CDR3 has 17 amino acids. The germline V gene encodes CDR1 GTSNPN and CDR2 SVGIG (reference sequence). J was trimmed by 4 bases and V by 0 bases; bases with no gene match: 10. The CDR3 sequence: CAWSVFPSGSPTGELFF. The CDR3 bases are TGTGCCTGGAGTGTATTTCCGAGCGGGAGTCCCACCGGGGAGCTGTTTTTT.

V and J are TRBV13 and TRBJ1-1; D is possibly TRBD1 (6 bases). Looked up from germline, CDR1 is PRHDT and CDR2 is FYEKMQ (reference sequence). The germline V and J ends were trimmed by 5 bases and 1 base, with 11 bases remaining between them. CDR3 size: 14 residues. In DNA form, the CDR3 reads TGTGCCAGCAGCCGACGGGACAAGAACACTGAAGCTTTCTTT. Translating it yields CASSRRDKNTEAFF.

The chain employs TRBV7-6 and TRBJ1-2; the D gene is possibly TRBD1 (6 bases). CDR3 size: 15 residues. V gave up 6 bases and J gave up 4 bases, with 18 bases separating them. Germline lookup yields CDR1 SGHVS and CDR2 FNYEAQ. CDR3 region: CASSATGTRFYGYTF. CDR3 nucleotides: TGTGCCAGCAGTGCAACCGGGACAAGATTCTATGGCTACACCTTC.

The V gene is TRBV5-1, the J gene TRBJ2-7, with 7 bases matching TRBD2. CDR1 is SGHRS and CDR2 is YFSETQ in the germline V gene. This CDR3 has 15 amino acids. J was trimmed by 3 bases and V by 0 bases; bases with no gene match: 6. CDR3 sequence: CASSLDTSVYYEQYF. Written as DNA, the CDR3 is TGCGCCAGCAGCTTGGACACTAGCGTGTACTACGAGCAGTACTTC.

The J gene is TRBJ2-7, the V gene TRBV7-9; possible D gene TRBD1, 5 bases. The length of the CDR3 is 14 residues. The V and J ends lost 1 base and 5 bases respectively, with 12 bases between them. Germline CDR1 is SEHNR and CDR2 is FQNEAQ (reference sequence). The CDR3, as DNA: TGTGCCAGCAGCTTAGTTCAGGGTATCGACGAGCAGTACTTC. Amino acid sequence: CASSLVQGIDEQYF.

The V and J genes are TRBV29-1 and TRBJ1-5; D call uncertain. The CDR3 runs 13 residues. V lost 6 bases to trimming and J lost 4 bases, with 13 bases between them. Germline V CDR1 and CDR2: SQVTM, ANQGSEA. The chain's CDR3 is CSVAKGLNQPQHF. CDR3 in DNA: TGCAGCGTGGCGAAGGGTTTAAATCAGCCCCAGCATTTT.

The V and J genes are TRBV19 and TRBJ2-5; the match to TRBD1 covers 9 bases. This CDR3 has 15 amino acids. Per the germline V gene, CDR1 is LNHDA and CDR2 is SQIVND (reference sequence). V dropped 2 bases and J dropped 5; count of bases not matched to a gene: 6. In DNA form, the CDR3 reads TGTGCCAGTAGTATAACAGGGGGCGCGAGGGAGACCCAGTACTTC. This sequence encodes CASSITGGARETQYF.

The chain recombines TRBV6-5 with TRBJ2-7, with a possible D match to TRBD1 (6 bases). The germline CDR1 and CDR2 sequences are MNHEY and SVGAGI. Trimming cost V 2 bases and J 5 bases, with 13 bases left between them. The CDR3 sequence is 14 residues long. CDR3 DNA: TGTGCCAGCAGTTACAACAGGGTGGGCAACGAGCAGTACTTC. Protein product: CASSYNRVGNEQYF.

The chain joins TRBV10-2 to TRBJ2-7; a possible D gene is TRBD1 (6 bases). V gave up 0 bases and J gave up 1 base, with 13 bases separating them. Germline-derived CDR1 and CDR2 are WSHSY and SAAADI. The CDR3 sequence is 16 residues long. For the CDR3, the DNA is TGCGCCAGCAGTGAGTCGACAGGCCTACGTTCCTACGAGCAGTACTTC. It codes for CASSESTGLRSYEQYF.

The CDR3 is CASSADGPNQPQHF. The CDR3 nucleotides are TGCGCCAGCAGCGCCGACGGTCCCAATCAGCCCCAGCATTTT. This chain joins TRBV5-1 and TRBJ1-5, with no clear D. The CDR3 extends over 14 amino acids. V dropped 4 bases and J dropped 3 bases, with 11 bases sitting between them. Per germline, CDR1 SGHRS and CDR2 YFSETQ. Supplemented by reference TRBV5-1 and TRBJ1-5, the full variable domain reads KAGVTQTPRYLIKTRGQQVTLSCSPISGHRSVSWYQQTPGQGLQFLFEYFSETQRNKGNFPGRFSGRQFSNSRSEMNVSTLELGDSALYLCASSADGPNQPQHFGDGTRLSIL.